These 17 T cell receptor beta chains were all obtained from the same sample, sequenced in a study of cytomegalovirus exposure and HLA in healthy donors. The PCR was carried out with 60 Vbeta primers and 13 Jbeta primers. Profiling relied on immunoSEQ multiplex PCR, and the TCRdb table lists in-frame clones only, not all of them. Among some 150,000 clones, around 79% were seen once, and the ten largest hold less than 3.5%. Sequenced sample: PBMCs. All receptors derive from a male donor in good health and CMV-seronegative.

A remark on this clone: The sample holds other DNA sequences that translate to the same CDR3. V gene TRBV9 combines with J gene TRBJ2-7, with a possible D match to TRBD2 (5 bases). The CDR3 runs 14 residues. Deletions cut 0 bases from V and 0 bases from J, with 7 bases between. CDR1 is SGDLS, CDR2 YYNGEE, per germline. CDR3 region: CASSVGGSSYEQYF. As DNA, the CDR3 is TGTGCCAGCAGCGTAGGTGGGAGCTCCTACGAGCAGTACTTC.

The chain is built from TRBV14 and TRBJ1-1, with 7 bases aligning to TRBD1. The CDR3 consists of 14 residues. Losses at the gene ends were 4 bases for V and 5 bases for J; bases not matched to a gene: 7. Germline CDR1 reads SGHDN; CDR2 reads FVKESK. CDR3 bases: TGTGCCAGCAGCCGGTGGGACAGCGGGACTGAAGCTTTCTTT. This gives the protein CASSRWDSGTEAFF.

The V and J genes are TRBV29-1 and TRBJ1-2, with 10 bases lining up with TRBD1. The CDR3 is made up of 13 amino acids. From germline, CDR1 is SQVTM and CDR2 ANQGSEA. The trim removed 6 bases at V and 8 bases at J, leaving 9 bases unmatched. Here the CDR3 DNA reads TGCAGCGTGGGGGGGGGACAGGGGAAAGGCTACACCTTC. Translation: CSVGGGQGKGYTF.

The CDR3 loop is CATSRRDSRGLGAFF. CDR3 DNA: TGTGCCACCAGCAGGAGAGATTCCAGGGGGCTTGGTGCTTTCTTT. This sequence joins TRBV15 and TRBJ1-1; 8 bases align to TRBD1. The CDR3 has 15 residues. Germline V gene data show CDR1 as LNHNV and CDR2 as YYDKDF (reference sequence). After removal of 3 bases from V and 11 bases from J, the junction contained 14 bases not matched to a gene.

This chain joins TRBV6-1 and TRBJ2-7; D might be TRBD1 (6 bases). The V gene lost 6 bases and the J gene lost 2 bases, with 17 bases spanning the gap. Germline assignment: CDR1 MNHNS and CDR2 SASEGT. The CDR3 is 15 amino acids. CDR3 protein: CASSVGTPKTYEQYF. In nucleotides, the CDR3 is TGTGCCAGCAGCGTCGGGACACCAAAAACCTACGAGCAGTACTTC.

The chain is built from TRBV7-2 and TRBJ1-1, with TRBD1 identical over 7 bases. Germline V CDR1 and CDR2: SGHTA, FQGNSA. V lost 5 bases to trimming and J lost 5 bases; unmatched junction nucleotides: 11. This CDR3 contains 15 residues. CDR3 residues: CASSVQGGLGTEAFF. The DNA of the CDR3 is TGTGCCAGCAGCGTTCAAGGGGGCTTGGGTACTGAAGCTTTCTTT.

The rearrangement uses TRBV19 and TRBJ2-2; D gene ambiguous. The CDR3 extends over 14 amino acids. Germline assignment: CDR1 LNHDA and CDR2 SQIVND (reference sequence). Trimming removed 4 bases at V and 0 bases at J, with 6 bases between. DNA of the CDR3: TGTGCCAGTAGTAAGCCGGCGAACACCGGGGAGCTGTTTTTT. It translates to CASSKPANTGELFF.

The V call is TRBV9, the J call TRBJ2-7; the D is unclear. Germline assignment: CDR1 SGDLS and CDR2 YYNGEE. V was pared by 4 bases and J by 3 bases, with 20 bases between. This CDR3 contains 16 residues. The CDR3 spells CASSPKAISRGYEQYF. The CDR3 region has the DNA TGTGCCAGCAGCCCAAAGGCCATAAGCAGAGGCTACGAGCAGTACTTC.

This chain joins TRBV5-1 and TRBJ2-7; 10 bases match TRBD2. The CDR3 spans 15 residues. After removal of 6 bases from V and 2 bases from J, the junction contained 8 bases not matched to a gene. The germline V gene encodes CDR1 SGHRS and CDR2 YFSETQ. The CDR3 region has the DNA TGCGCCAGCACCCCCCTAGCGGGAGATACCTACGAGCAGTACTTC. Translation gives CASTPLAGDTYEQYF.

The chain recombines TRBV6-1 with TRBJ2-7; tentative D call: TRBD1 (5 bases). The CDR3 runs to 14 residues. Per the germline V gene, CDR1 is MNHNS and CDR2 is SASEGT. Trimming took 2 bases from V and 2 from J, leaving 10 bases between them. CDR3 sequence: CASSEIYRTYEQYF. Written as DNA, the CDR3 is TGTGCCAGCAGTGAAATCTACAGGACCTACGAGCAGTACTTC.

This rearrangement joins TRBV9 to TRBJ1-3, with D maybe TRBD1 (5 bases). Germline loops: CDR1 SGDLS, CDR2 YYNGEE. This CDR3 is 16 amino acids long. With 4 bases removed from V and 0 bases from J, the gap between germline ends came to 14 bases. CDR3 amino acids: CASSTWTRTSGNTIYF. The CDR3 nucleotides are TGTGCCAGCAGCACCTGGACAAGAACCTCTGGAAACACCATATATTTT.

This clone was counted once. This chain joins TRBV27 and TRBJ2-1; 9 nucleotides line up with TRBD2. Per the germline V gene, CDR1 is MNHEY and CDR2 is SMNVEV (reference sequence). This CDR3 contains 19 residues. The V and J ends lost 5 bases and 5 bases, in that order; junction bases with no gene match: 19. The CDR3 loop reads CASSTWVWGRTSVNNEQFF. The CDR3 DNA reads TGTGCCAGCAGTACCTGGGTGTGGGGCCGGACTAGCGTAAACAATGAGCAGTTCTTC.

The chain combines TRBV6-1 with TRBJ1-2; the match to TRBD1 covers 7 bases. The CDR3 is 14 amino acids. V trimming: 6 bases; J trimming: 2 bases; junction bases outside the gene matches: 6. CDR1 is MNHNS and CDR2 is SASEGT in the germline V gene. This chain's CDR3 is CASRERGQNYGYTF. The CDR3 nucleotides read TGTGCCAGCAGGGAGAGGGGGCAGAACTATGGCTACACCTTC.

This chain links TRBV5-4 with TRBJ1-4; D remains ambiguous. Germline assignment: CDR1 SGHNT and CDR2 YYREEE (reference sequence). Trimming cost V 0 bases and J 10 bases, with 16 bases left between them. The CDR3 is 15 residues long. The CDR3 DNA is TGTGCCAGCAGCTTGGTCGGGGTACGAGACGGAAAACTGTTTTTT. Protein: CASSLVGVRDGKLFF.

V gene TRBV30 combines with J gene TRBJ2-1; TRBD1 agrees at 10 bases. Germline assignment: CDR1 GTSNPN and CDR2 SVGIG (reference sequence). V trimming: 0 bases; J trimming: 7 bases; junction bases outside the gene matches: 6. The CDR3 is 15 residues long. CDR3 coding DNA: TGTGCCTGGAGTGTAGGGGGGACAGGGGCGAATGAGCAGTTCTTC. It codes for CAWSVGGTGANEQFF.

This chain joins TRBV4-2 and TRBJ2-5; D unresolved. Germline V CDR1 and CDR2: LGHNA, YNFKEQ. The CDR3 totals 14 residues. V lost 5 bases and J 4 bases, leaving 14 bases between the germline ends. The chain's CDR3 is CASSDKAAGETQYF. The CDR3 bases are TGTGCCAGCAGCGACAAGGCAGCCGGAGAGACCCAGTACTTC.

The chain couples TRBV29-1 to TRBJ2-1, with TRBD2 matching 11 bases. The J segment lost 9 bases and the V segment lost 5 bases, leaving 6 bases of the junction unmatched. Looked up from germline, CDR1 is SQVTM and CDR2 is ANQGSEA. The CDR3 has 13 amino acids. CDR3 protein: CSVNVGTSGEQFF. DNA of the CDR3: TGCAGCGTTAACGTCGGGACTAGCGGTGAGCAGTTCTTC.